This TCR beta chain was captured in a study of blood T cell repertoires in COVID-19. As originally analysed: The assay estimated nucleated cells by amplifying reference gene primers. Profiled with immunoSEQ multiplex PCR; TCRdb holds only in-frame clones, not every one. Clonal size and the V and J genes are those of that table, whereas D and trimming came from the DNA. The sample holds about 190,000 clones, more than 60% seen once. The length of the CDR3 is 15 residues. CDR1 LGHNA and CDR2 YNFKEQ come from the germline V gene. The junction had 9 bases not matched to a gene; V was cut back by 1 base and J by 10 bases.

The clonotype comes from a man aged 45-60 years who had recovered from COVID-19. V usage is TRBV4-2 and J usage is TRBJ2-1; TRBD2 matches at 8 bases. The sequencing sample was made of peripheral blood. In DNA form, the CDR3 reads TGTGCCAGCAGCCAAGCAACTAGCGGCGGGGGGGAGCAGTTCTTC. Protein: CASSQATSGGGEQFF.